A selection of T cell receptor beta chains follows, all from one sample in a study of cytomegalovirus exposure and HLA in healthy donors. The method was immunoSEQ multiplex PCR; TCRdb's version includes in-frame clones alone and lacks a portion of them. Altogether roughly 200,000 clones are present, less than 80% being singletons, with the ten largest covering around 4.8%. Input material: PBMCs. The receptor source for this set is a woman aged 25 to 45 in good health and CMV-seropositive. Both conserved end residues are part of each CDR3. D genes are given only for firm matches. A row's size may be missing; if present it is once, few, many or a size class.

D gene: .; J gene: TRBJ1-6; V gene: TRBV6-5; clone size: few; CDR3 protein: CASVQGRGSPLHF; CDR3 DNA: TGTGCCAGCGTCCAGGGGAGAGGTTCACCCCTCCACTTT
D gene: .; J gene: TRBJ2-3; V gene: TRBV7-8; clone size: .; CDR3 protein: CASSFLSGGRTDTQYF; CDR3 DNA: TGTGCCAGCAGCTTTCTCTCGGGGGGCCGCACAGATACGCAGTATTTT
D gene: TRBD1; J gene: TRBJ1-4; V gene: TRBV18; clone size: .; CDR3 protein: CASSSLDSGGQGKLFF; CDR3 DNA: TGTGCCAGCTCATCCTTAGATTCAGGGGGCCAAGGGAAACTGTTTTTT
D gene: .; J gene: TRBJ2-1; V gene: TRBV19; clone size: .; CDR3 protein: CASALGGRVYNEQFF; CDR3 DNA: TGTGCCAGCGCCCTAGGGGGAAGGGTTTACAATGAGCAGTTCTTC
D gene: .; J gene: TRBJ1-5; V gene: TRBV12-5; clone size: .; CDR3 protein: CASGLGAEPQHF; CDR3 DNA: TGTGCTAGTGGTTTAGGAGCGGAGCCCCAGCATTTT
D gene: TRBD1; J gene: TRBJ2-7; V gene: TRBV4-3; clone size: .; CDR3 protein: CASSQDMGGTGGPYEQYF; CDR3 DNA: TGCGCCAGCAGCCAAGATATGGGAGGAACAGGGGGGCCCTACGAGCAGTACTTC
D gene: TRBD2; J gene: TRBJ2-7; V gene: TRBV27; clone size: .; CDR3 protein: CASSLKGPAGGQTYEQYF; CDR3 DNA: TGTGCCAGCAGTTTAAAGGGACCGGCGGGGGGGCAAACCTACGAGCAGTACTTC
D gene: TRBD2; J gene: TRBJ2-5; V gene: TRBV27; clone size: .; CDR3 protein: CASRTGLAGVVETQYF; CDR3 DNA: TGTGCCAGCAGGACCGGGCTAGCGGGGGTGGTGGAGACCCAGTACTTC
D gene: TRBD1; J gene: TRBJ2-7; V gene: TRBV10-3; clone size: .; CDR3 protein: CAISEGQGAGNEQYF; CDR3 DNA: TGTGCCATCAGTGAAGGACAGGGGGCCGGTAACGAGCAGTACTTC
D gene: TRBD2; J gene: TRBJ2-1; V gene: TRBV11-2; clone size: .; CDR3 protein: CASSLGRLADEQFF; CDR3 DNA: TGTGCCAGCAGCTTAGGCCGACTAGCGGATGAGCAGTTCTTC
D gene: TRBD1; J gene: TRBJ1-2; V gene: TRBV7-2; clone size: once; CDR3 protein: CASSLRSGTGGAGSGYTF; CDR3 DNA: TGTGCCAGCAGCTTACGGTCCGGGACAGGGGGCGCAGGATCCGGCTACACCTTC
D gene: TRBD1; J gene: TRBJ1-2; V gene: TRBV4-2; clone size: .; CDR3 protein: CASSQGDRLSGYTF; CDR3 DNA: TGTGCCAGCAGCCAAGGGGACAGGTTGAGCGGCTACACCTTC
D gene: .; J gene: TRBJ2-7; V gene: TRBV5-1; clone size: .; CDR3 protein: CASSLGQAGSYEQYF; CDR3 DNA: TGCGCCAGCAGCTTGGGACAGGCTGGGTCCTACGAGCAGTACTTC
D gene: TRBD1; J gene: TRBJ2-1; V gene: TRBV4-3; clone size: .; CDR3 protein: CASSRGTGEYNEQFF; CDR3 DNA: TGCGCCAGCAGCCGCGGGACAGGGGAGTACAATGAGCAGTTCTTC
D gene: TRBD2; J gene: TRBJ2-3; V gene: TRBV5-1; clone size: .; CDR3 protein: CASSSWTSGAASTDTQYF; CDR3 DNA: TGCGCCAGCAGCTCTTGGACTAGCGGGGCTGCTAGCACAGATACGCAGTATTTT
D gene: .; J gene: TRBJ1-6; V gene: TRBV7-9; clone size: .; CDR3 protein: CASSFPKGQSDNSPLHF; CDR3 DNA: TGTGCCAGCAGCTTCCCCAAAGGACAGAGTGATAATTCACCCCTCCACTTT
D gene: .; J gene: TRBJ2-7; V gene: TRBV10-3; clone size: .; CDR3 protein: CAPGSEQYF; CDR3 DNA: TGTGCCCCCGGGTCTGAGCAGTACTTC
D gene: TRBD1; J gene: TRBJ1-2; V gene: TRBV15; clone size: .; CDR3 protein: CATAQGQGAGYGYTF; CDR3 DNA: TGTGCCACCGCTCAAGGACAGGGGGCTGGGTATGGCTACACCTTC
D gene: TRBD1; J gene: TRBJ1-1; V gene: TRBV5-4; clone size: .; CDR3 protein: CASSWTGGGTEAFF; CDR3 DNA: TGTGCCAGCAGCTGGACAGGGGGTGGCACTGAAGCTTTCTTT
D gene: TRBD1; J gene: TRBJ2-5; V gene: TRBV11-2; clone size: few; CDR3 protein: CASSLRPTGTGQETQYF; CDR3 DNA: TGTGCCAGCAGCCTACGGCCGACCGGGACAGGACAAGAGACCCAGTACTTC
D gene: .; J gene: TRBJ1-5; V gene: TRBV7-8; clone size: .; CDR3 protein: CASSLGGWGPFNQPQHF; CDR3 DNA: TGTGCCAGCAGCTTAGGGGGGTGGGGGCCCTTCAATCAGCCCCAGCATTTT
D gene: TRBD2; J gene: TRBJ2-2; V gene: TRBV30; clone size: .; CDR3 protein: CAWSITGLAGVGELFF; CDR3 DNA: TGTGCCTGGAGTATTACGGGACTAGCGGGAGTCGGGGAGCTGTTTTTT
D gene: TRBD1; J gene: TRBJ2-7; V gene: TRBV27; clone size: .; CDR3 protein: CASSSPGQGYEQYF; CDR3 DNA: TGTGCCAGCAGTTCCCCGGGACAGGGCTACGAGCAGTACTTC
D gene: .; J gene: TRBJ1-2; V gene: TRBV5-1; clone size: few; CDR3 protein: CASSLIRNYGYTF; CDR3 DNA: TGCGCCAGCAGCTTGATCAGAAACTATGGCTACACCTTC
D gene: TRBD2; J gene: TRBJ2-3; V gene: TRBV5-4; clone size: .; CDR3 protein: CASSLSSSSGARMGDTQYF; CDR3 DNA: TGTGCCAGCAGCTTGTCTTCGTCTAGCGGGGCCCGCATGGGAGATACGCAGTATTTT
D gene: .; J gene: TRBJ1-3; V gene: TRBV7-9; clone size: .; CDR3 protein: CASSLVRKISGNTIYF; CDR3 DNA: TGTGCCAGCAGCTTAGTGAGGAAGATCTCTGGAAACACCATATATTTT
D gene: TRBD1; J gene: TRBJ1-5; V gene: TRBV6-1; clone size: .; CDR3 protein: CATREQGAWGNQPQHF; CDR3 DNA: TGTGCCACCCGTGAGCAGGGGGCGTGGGGCAATCAGCCCCAGCATTTT
D gene: .; J gene: TRBJ1-4; V gene: TRBV7-9; clone size: .; CDR3 protein: CASSPRRSEKLFF; CDR3 DNA: TGTGCCAGCAGCCCGAGGAGGTCCGAAAAACTGTTTTTT
D gene: .; J gene: TRBJ2-7; V gene: TRBV7-8; clone size: .; CDR3 protein: CASSHVARDLGGEQYF; CDR3 DNA: TGTGCCAGCAGCCACGTGGCCCGGGACCTCGGGGGCGAGCAGTACTTC
D gene: .; J gene: TRBJ1-5; V gene: TRBV6-5; clone size: .; CDR3 protein: CASSQRRGQPQHF; CDR3 DNA: TGTGCCAGCAGTCAACGTCGGGGACAGCCCCAGCATTTT